These 9 T cell receptor beta chains share one sample of origin, sequenced in a study of blood T cell repertoires in COVID-19. The method was immunoSEQ multiplex PCR; TCRdb's version includes in-frame clones alone and lacks a portion of them. The sample contains over 300,000 clones, 70% to 90% of which appear only once. Sequences were obtained from PBMCs or T cells enriched from blood (not recorded which). The receptors here all came from a woman aged 30 to 39 who had recovered from COVID-19.

J is TRBJ1-3 and V is TRBV2; D call uncertain. Germline values: CDR1 SNHLY, CDR2 FYNNEI. The V gene lost 3 bases and the J gene lost 4 bases, with 10 bases spanning the gap. The CDR3 runs 14 residues. The CDR3 sequence is CASSDANGGNTIYF. CDR3 in DNA: TGTGCCAGCAGTGACGCGAACGGGGGAAACACCATATATTTT.

The chain links TRBV4-1 to TRBJ2-1, with 15 nucleotides matching TRBD2. With 0 bases clipped from V and 12 bases from J, the junction kept 3 bases outside the gene matches. Germline-derived CDR1 and CDR2 are MGHRA and YSYEKL. This CDR3 is 15 amino acids long. In DNA form, the CDR3 reads TGCGCCAGCAGCCAAGACCCGGGACTAGCGGGGGGGCAGTTCTTC. Its translation: CASSQDPGLAGGQFF.

The chain combines TRBV9 with TRBJ1-2, with 7 bases matching TRBD1. CDR3 length: 14 amino acids. After removal of 3 bases from V and 7 bases from J, the junction contained 9 bases not matched to a gene. Germline CDR1 and CDR2: SGDLS and YYNGEE. CDR3 sequence reads: CASSAIEGAAGYTF. CDR3 bases: TGTGCCAGCAGCGCGATTGAGGGGGCAGCTGGCTACACCTTC. Filled out from reference TRBV9 and TRBJ1-2, the complete variable domain reads DSGVTQTPKHLITATGQRVTLRCSPRSGDLSVYWYQQSLDQGLQFLIQYYNGEERAKGNILERFSAQQFPDLHSELNLSSLELGDSALYFCASSAIEGAAGYTFGSGTRLTVV.

This chain joins TRBV10-3 and TRBJ1-3, with no clear D. The germline V gene encodes CDR1 ENHRY and CDR2 SYGVKD. V gave up 3 bases and J gave up 1 base, with 7 bases separating them. The CDR3 is made up of 14 amino acids. As DNA, the CDR3 is TGTGCCATCAGTGATAGCCTGTCTGGAAACACCATATATTTT. Its protein is CAISDSLSGNTIYF.

V usage is TRBV15 and J usage is TRBJ1-4; D call uncertain. This CDR3 has 18 amino acids. The V and J ends lost 3 bases and 0 bases respectively, with 17 bases between them. The germline V gene encodes CDR1 LNHNV and CDR2 YYDKDF (reference sequence). In DNA form, the CDR3 reads TGTGCCACCAGCAGTGGACGACGTGGAGGAGCAACTAATGAAAAACTGTTTTTT. Protein product: CATSSGRRGGATNEKLFF.

The gene calls are TRBV12-5 and TRBJ1-1; a weak D match, TRBD1 (5 bases). This CDR3 contains 12 residues. In germline, CDR1 is LGHNT, CDR2 FRNRAP. Trimming cost V 5 bases and J 3 bases, with 7 bases left between them. CDR3 nucleotide sequence: TGTGCTAGTGGTATAGGGGACACTGAAGCTTTCTTT. Its protein product is CASGIGDTEAFF.

This rearrangement joins TRBV5-4 to TRBJ1-1; D not certain. Looked up from germline, CDR1 is SGHNT and CDR2 is YYREEE (reference sequence). The ends were cut back, 2 bases at V and 2 bases at J, with 7 bases in the middle. The CDR3 extends over 13 amino acids. CDR3 residues: CASSFWQNTEAFF. The CDR3 coding sequence is TGTGCCAGCAGCTTCTGGCAAAACACTGAAGCTTTCTTT.

The V gene is TRBV21-1, the J gene TRBJ1-4; the D call of TRBD1 is as the table states it, not checked on the DNA. TRBV21-1 is a listed pseudogene. The CDR3 totals 13 residues. Here the CDR3 DNA reads TGTGCCAGCAGCAGTCAGGGGGGTGAAAAACTGTTTTTT. Translated, it gives CASSSQGGEKLFF.

The rearrangement uses TRBV3-1 (or the pseudogene TRBV3-2) and TRBJ2-5, with a possible D match to TRBD2 (6 bases). This CDR3 has 17 residues. V was shortened by 3 bases and J by 1 base, with 18 bases between the two germline ends. Germline V gives CDR1 LGHDT, CDR2 YNNKEL (reference sequence). CDR3 sequence reads: CASSQLRGIHVQETQYF. CDR3 sequence (DNA): TGTGCCAGCAGCCAGCTTCGGGGGATCCACGTCCAAGAGACCCAGTACTTC.